This entry concerns a single T cell receptor beta chain. Its cognate antigen is unknown. This entry comes from a study of memory CD4+ T cells and cytomegalovirus serostatus. Looking at the study overall: This sample comes from healthy Belgian adults, 9 CMV seropositive, some 22 seronegative.

Measured with immunoSEQ multiplex PCR; TCRdb has only the in-frame clones, and not every one. The sample includes 35,000 to 50,000 clones, around 80% of them seen just once. The germline CDR1 and CDR2 sequences are LGHNA and YSLEER. This CDR3 is built from 15 residues. Trimming took off 1 base at V and 4 bases at J, with 13 bases between the two ends. Single viable CD3+CD4+CD8-CD45RO+ cells were sorted as the memory CD4+ T cells. After thawing, CD4+ T cells were positively selected. General study findings and limits: CMV serostatus prediction reached median AUC approximately 0.95, or 0.91 with US-trained model.

V and J are TRBV4-3 and TRBJ1-2, with TRBD1 as a possible D gene (6 bases). The sequenced sample was memory CD4+ T cells from blood. This TCR came from an adult in good health and CMV-seronegative. The CDR3 loop reads CASSQVAGAGYGYTF. DNA for the CDR3: TGCGCCAGCAGCCAAGTCGCAGGGGCCGGCTATGGCTACACCTTC.